This is a list of T cell receptor beta chains from one sample in a study of blood T cell repertoires in COVID-19. Clones were read by immunoSEQ multiplex PCR, and TCRdb kept only the in-frame ones, dropping some. Among roughly 70,000 clones, more than 75% were seen once, and the ten largest hold 3.2%. What was sequenced was peripheral blood. The receptors stem from a man aged 45-65 years with active COVID-19. CDR3s include the opening cysteine and the closing phenylalanine or tryptophan.

TRBV19	TRBJ2-3	CASSIGQEPLRDTQYF
TRBV27	TRBJ1-2	CASSFKGANYGYTF
TRBV5-1	TRBJ2-2	CASSLQTGAYTGELFF
TRBV27	TRBJ1-4	CALRKLFF
TRBV30	TRBJ1-6	CAWSEGGAGNSPLHF
TRBV11-3	TRBJ2-7	CASSLERRATEQYF
TRBV2	TRBJ1-5	CASSGAGYQPQHF
TRBV6-5	TRBJ2-1	CASMRGGAYNEQFF
TRBV6-5	TRBJ1-1	CASSLQGYTEAFF
TRBV7-3	TRBJ1-2	CASSAGGYTF
TRBV7-3	TRBJ2-2	CASSLSGPTGELFF
TRBV6-4	TRBJ2-2	CASSRLAGGELFF
TRBV5-1	TRBJ2-2	CASSLVASYTGELFF
TRBV5-1	TRBJ1-1	CASSLAGNTEAFF
TRBV10-3	TRBJ2-7	CAIKTAYEQYF
TRBV18	TRBJ1-2	CASSPGQGEGYTF
TRBV21-1	TRBJ2-7	CASSNPSGRSYEQYF
TRBV10-1	TRBJ2-1	CASSESRGGLEQFF
TRBV14	TRBJ1-2	CASSPGGGRGYTF
TRBV5-5	TRBJ1-2	CASSIQTGEDYGYTF
TRBV29-1	TRBJ1-2	CSVVDRDGYTF
TRBV5-1	TRBJ1-2	CASSLEQGYGYTF
TRBV24-1	TRBJ1-5	CATSDNTGYNQPQHF
TRBV5-1	TRBJ1-3	CASSEFDRVGNTIYF
TRBV19	TRBJ2-1	CASSKGLYSYNEQFF
TRBV5-1	TRBJ2-5	CASSLGLAGPQETQYF
TRBV28	TRBJ1-6	CASRGGEVWDSPLHF
TRBV4-3	TRBJ1-5	CASSLGTLEGPQHF
TRBV4-1	TRBJ2-7	CASSQEIDREAYEQYF
TRBV9	TRBJ1-1	CASSVWAANTEAFF
TRBV3-1/TRBV3-2	TRBJ2-1	CASSQAWESGGAHNEQFF
TRBV7-8	TRBJ2-3	CASSPKAGAAADTQYF
TRBV27	TRBJ2-1	CASSSTGIPYNEQFF
TRBV30	TRBJ1-2	CAWSVPPVTNYGYTF
TRBV3-1/TRBV3-2	TRBJ2-7	CASSRVSEREDEQYF
TRBV7-2	TRBJ2-7	CASSSPTYEQYF
TRBV5-5	TRBJ2-5	CASRAGGIVETQYF
TRBV7-6	TRBJ1-6	CASSLDRGQRNSPLHF
TRBV3-1/TRBV3-2	TRBJ2-5	CASSQASTSSQETQYF